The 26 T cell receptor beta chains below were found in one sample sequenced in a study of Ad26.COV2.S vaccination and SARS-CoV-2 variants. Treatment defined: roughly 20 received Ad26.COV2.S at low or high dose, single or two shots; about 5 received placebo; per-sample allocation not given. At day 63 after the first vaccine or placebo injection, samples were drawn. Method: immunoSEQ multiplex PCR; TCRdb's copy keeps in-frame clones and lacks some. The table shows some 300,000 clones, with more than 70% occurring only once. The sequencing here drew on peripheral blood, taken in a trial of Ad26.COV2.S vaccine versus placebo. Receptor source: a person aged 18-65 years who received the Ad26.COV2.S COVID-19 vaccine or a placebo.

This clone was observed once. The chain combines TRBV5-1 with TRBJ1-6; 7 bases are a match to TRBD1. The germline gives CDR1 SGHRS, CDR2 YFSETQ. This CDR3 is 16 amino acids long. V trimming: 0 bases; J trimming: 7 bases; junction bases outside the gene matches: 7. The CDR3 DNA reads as TGCGCCAGCAGCTTGGAGGCAGGGGGGATAAATTCACCCCTCCACTTT. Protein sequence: CASSLEAGGINSPLHF.

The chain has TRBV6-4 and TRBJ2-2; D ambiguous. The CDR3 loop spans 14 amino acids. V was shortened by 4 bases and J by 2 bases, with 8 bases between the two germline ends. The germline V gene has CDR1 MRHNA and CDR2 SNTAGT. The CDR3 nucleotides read TGTGCCAGCAGTGTAAAGGGCAACACCGGGGAGCTGTTTTTT. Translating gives CASSVKGNTGELFF.

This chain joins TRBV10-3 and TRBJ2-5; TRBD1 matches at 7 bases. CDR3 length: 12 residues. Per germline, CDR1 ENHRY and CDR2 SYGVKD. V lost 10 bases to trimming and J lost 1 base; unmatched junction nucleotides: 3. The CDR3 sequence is CATGQVQETQYF. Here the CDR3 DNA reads TGTGCCACCGGACAGGTCCAAGAGACCCAGTACTTC.

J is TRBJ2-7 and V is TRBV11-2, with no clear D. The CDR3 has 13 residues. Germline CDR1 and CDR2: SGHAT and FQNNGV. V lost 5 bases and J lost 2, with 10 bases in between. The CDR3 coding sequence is TGTGCCAGCAGCCCCTGGCTCGCCTACGAGCAGTACTTC. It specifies CASSPWLAYEQYF.

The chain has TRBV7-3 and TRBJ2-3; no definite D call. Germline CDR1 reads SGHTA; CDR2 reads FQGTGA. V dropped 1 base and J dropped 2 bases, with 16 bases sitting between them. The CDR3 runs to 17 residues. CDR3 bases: TGTGCCAGCAGCTTAAATGGGGTTACTTCCCCCACAGATACGCAGTATTTT. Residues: CASSLNGVTSPTDTQYF.

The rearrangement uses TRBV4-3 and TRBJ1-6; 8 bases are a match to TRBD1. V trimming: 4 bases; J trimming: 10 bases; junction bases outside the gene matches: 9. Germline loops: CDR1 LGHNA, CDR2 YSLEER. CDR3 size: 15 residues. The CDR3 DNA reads TGCGCCAGCAGCCTCGGACAGGGAGGTTTGTCACCCCTCCACTTT. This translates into CASSLGQGGLSPLHF.

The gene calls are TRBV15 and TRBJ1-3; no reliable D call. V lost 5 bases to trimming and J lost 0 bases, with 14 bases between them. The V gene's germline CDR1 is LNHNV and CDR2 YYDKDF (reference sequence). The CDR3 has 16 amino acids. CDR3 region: CATSGYPESSGNTIYF. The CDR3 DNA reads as TGTGCCACCAGCGGATACCCAGAAAGCTCTGGAAACACCATATATTTT.

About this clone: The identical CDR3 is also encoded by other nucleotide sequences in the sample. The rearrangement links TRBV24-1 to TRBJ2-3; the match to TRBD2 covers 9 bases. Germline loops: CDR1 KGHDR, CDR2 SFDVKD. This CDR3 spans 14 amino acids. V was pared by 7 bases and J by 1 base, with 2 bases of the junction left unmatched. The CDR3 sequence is CATSASGGTDTQYF. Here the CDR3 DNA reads TGTGCCACCAGCGCTAGCGGGGGCACAGATACGCAGTATTTT.

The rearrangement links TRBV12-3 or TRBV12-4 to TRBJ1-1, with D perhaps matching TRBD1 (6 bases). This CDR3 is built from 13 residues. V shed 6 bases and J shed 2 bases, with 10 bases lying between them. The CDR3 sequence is CASRTDRNTEAFF. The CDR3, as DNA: TGTGCCAGCAGAACGGACAGAAACACTGAAGCTTTCTTT.

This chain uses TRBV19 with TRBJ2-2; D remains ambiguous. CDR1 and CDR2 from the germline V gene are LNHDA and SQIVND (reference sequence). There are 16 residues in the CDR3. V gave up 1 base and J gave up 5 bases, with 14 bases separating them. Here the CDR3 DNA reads TGTGCCAGTAGTATAGTTCAGAATAAGGGTACCGGGGAGCTGTTTTTT. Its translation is CASSIVQNKGTGELFF.

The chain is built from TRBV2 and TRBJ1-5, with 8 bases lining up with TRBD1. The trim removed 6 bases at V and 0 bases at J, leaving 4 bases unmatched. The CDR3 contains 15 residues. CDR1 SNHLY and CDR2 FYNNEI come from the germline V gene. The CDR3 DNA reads TGTGCCAGCAGCAGACAGGGGAATAGCAATCAGCCCCAGCATTTT. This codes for CASSRQGNSNQPQHF.

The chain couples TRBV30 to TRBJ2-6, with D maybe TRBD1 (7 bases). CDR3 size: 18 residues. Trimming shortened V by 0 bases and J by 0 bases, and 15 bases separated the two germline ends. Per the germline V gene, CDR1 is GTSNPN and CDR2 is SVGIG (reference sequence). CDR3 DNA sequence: TGTGCCTGGAGTGTCCAGGGGGGCACAACCTCTGGGGCCAACGTCCTGACTTTC. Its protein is CAWSVQGGTTSGANVLTF.

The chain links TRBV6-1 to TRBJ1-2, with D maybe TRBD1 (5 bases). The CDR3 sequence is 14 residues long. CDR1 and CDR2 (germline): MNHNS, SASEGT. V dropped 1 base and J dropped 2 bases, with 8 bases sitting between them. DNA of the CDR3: TGTGCCAGCAGTGAAGGGTGGGGGAACTATGGCTACACCTTC. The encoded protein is CASSEGWGNYGYTF.

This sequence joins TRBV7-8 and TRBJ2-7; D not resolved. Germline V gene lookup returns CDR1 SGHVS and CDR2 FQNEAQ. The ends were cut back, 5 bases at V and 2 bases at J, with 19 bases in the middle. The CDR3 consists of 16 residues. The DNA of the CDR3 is TGTGCCAGCAGCCCACCCAGTCAGGCGTTGACCTACGAGCAGTACTTC. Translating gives CASSPPSQALTYEQYF.

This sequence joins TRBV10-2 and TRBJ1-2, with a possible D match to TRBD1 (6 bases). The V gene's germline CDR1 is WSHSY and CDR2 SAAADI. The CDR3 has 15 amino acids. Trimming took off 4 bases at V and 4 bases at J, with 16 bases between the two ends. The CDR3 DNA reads TGCGCCAGCAGTGCCTATCAGGGGCCTTCCTATGGCTACACCTTC. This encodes CASSAYQGPSYGYTF.

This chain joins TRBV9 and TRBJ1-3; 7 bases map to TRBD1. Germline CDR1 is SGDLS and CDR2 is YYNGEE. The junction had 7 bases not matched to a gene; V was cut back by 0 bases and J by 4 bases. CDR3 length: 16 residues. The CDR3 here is CASSVGEGASGNTIYF. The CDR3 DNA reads TGTGCCAGCAGCGTAGGGGAGGGGGCTTCAGGAAACACCATATATTTT.

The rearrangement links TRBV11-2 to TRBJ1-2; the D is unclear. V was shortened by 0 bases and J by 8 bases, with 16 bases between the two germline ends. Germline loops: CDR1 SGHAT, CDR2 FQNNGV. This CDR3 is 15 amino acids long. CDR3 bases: TGTGCCAGCAGCTTAGATCGTAGTAGATTGCGAGGCTACACCTTC. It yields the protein CASSLDRSRLRGYTF.

The CDR3 sequence is CASSFQYSGALNTGELFF. In DNA form, the CDR3 reads TGTGCCAGCAGTTTCCAGTACTCAGGGGCCCTTAACACCGGGGAGCTGTTTTTT. The rearrangement links TRBV5-6 to TRBJ2-2, with D tentatively TRBD1 (6 bases). In germline, CDR1 is SGHDT, CDR2 YYEEEE. The CDR3 sequence is 18 residues long. Trimming took 5 bases from V and 2 from J, leaving 22 bases between them.

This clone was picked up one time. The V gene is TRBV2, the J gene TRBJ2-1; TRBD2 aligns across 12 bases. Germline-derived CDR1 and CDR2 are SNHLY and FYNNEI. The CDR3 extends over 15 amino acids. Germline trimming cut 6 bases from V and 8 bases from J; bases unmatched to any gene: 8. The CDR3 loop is CASSPLAGGLHEQFF. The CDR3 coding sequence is TGTGCCAGCAGCCCCCTAGCGGGGGGGCTACATGAGCAGTTCTTC.

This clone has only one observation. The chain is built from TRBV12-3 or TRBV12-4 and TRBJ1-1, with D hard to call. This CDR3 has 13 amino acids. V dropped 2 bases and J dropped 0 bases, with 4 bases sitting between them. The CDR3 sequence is CASSLQVNTEAFF. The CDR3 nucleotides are TGTGCCAGCAGTTTACAAGTGAACACTGAAGCTTTCTTT.

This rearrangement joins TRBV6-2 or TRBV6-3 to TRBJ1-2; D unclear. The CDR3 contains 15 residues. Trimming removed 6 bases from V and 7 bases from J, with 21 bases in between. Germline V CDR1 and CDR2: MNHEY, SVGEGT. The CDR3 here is CASSTPPDKTSGYTF. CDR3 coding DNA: TGTGCCAGCAGCACTCCTCCCGACAAGACGAGTGGCTACACCTTC.

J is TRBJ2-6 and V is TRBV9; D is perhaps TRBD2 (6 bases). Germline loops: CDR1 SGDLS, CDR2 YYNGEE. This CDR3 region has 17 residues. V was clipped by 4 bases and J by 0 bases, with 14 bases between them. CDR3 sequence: CASSLSTGGSGANVLTF. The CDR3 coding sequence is TGTGCCAGCAGCCTATCAACCGGGGGCTCTGGGGCCAACGTCCTGACTTTC.

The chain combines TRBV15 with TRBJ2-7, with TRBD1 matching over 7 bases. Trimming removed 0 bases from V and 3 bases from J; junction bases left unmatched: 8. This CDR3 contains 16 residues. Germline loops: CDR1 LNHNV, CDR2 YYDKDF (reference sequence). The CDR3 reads CATSREVVRGNYEQYF. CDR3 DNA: TGTGCCACCAGCAGAGAGGTTGTCAGGGGGAACTACGAGCAGTACTTC.

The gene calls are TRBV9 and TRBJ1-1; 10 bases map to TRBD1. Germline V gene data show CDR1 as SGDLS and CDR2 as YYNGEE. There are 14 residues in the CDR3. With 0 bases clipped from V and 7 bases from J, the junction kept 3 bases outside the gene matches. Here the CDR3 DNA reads TGTGCCAGCAGCGTAGTGGGACAGGGGTATGAAGCTTTCTTT. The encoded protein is CASSVVGQGYEAFF.

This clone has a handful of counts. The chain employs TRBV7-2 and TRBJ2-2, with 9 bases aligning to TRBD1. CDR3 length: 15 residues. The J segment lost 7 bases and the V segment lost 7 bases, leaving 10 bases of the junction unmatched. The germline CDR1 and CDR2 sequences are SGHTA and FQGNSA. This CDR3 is CASIQTGGASGELFF. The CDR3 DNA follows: TGTGCCAGCATCCAAACAGGGGGCGCGAGCGGGGAGCTGTTTTTT.

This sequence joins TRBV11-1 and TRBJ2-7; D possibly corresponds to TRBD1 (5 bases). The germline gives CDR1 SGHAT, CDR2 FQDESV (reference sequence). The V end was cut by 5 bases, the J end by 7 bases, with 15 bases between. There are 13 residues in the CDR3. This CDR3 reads CASSRQSLREQYF. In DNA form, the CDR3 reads TGTGCCAGCAGCCGACAGTCGTTGAGGGAGCAGTACTTC. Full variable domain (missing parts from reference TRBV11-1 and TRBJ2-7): EAEVAQSPRYKITEKSQAVAFWCDPISGHATLYWYRQILGQGPELLVQFQDESVVDDSQLPKDRFSAERLKGVDSTLKIQPAELGDSAMYLCASSRQSLREQYFGPGTRLTVT.